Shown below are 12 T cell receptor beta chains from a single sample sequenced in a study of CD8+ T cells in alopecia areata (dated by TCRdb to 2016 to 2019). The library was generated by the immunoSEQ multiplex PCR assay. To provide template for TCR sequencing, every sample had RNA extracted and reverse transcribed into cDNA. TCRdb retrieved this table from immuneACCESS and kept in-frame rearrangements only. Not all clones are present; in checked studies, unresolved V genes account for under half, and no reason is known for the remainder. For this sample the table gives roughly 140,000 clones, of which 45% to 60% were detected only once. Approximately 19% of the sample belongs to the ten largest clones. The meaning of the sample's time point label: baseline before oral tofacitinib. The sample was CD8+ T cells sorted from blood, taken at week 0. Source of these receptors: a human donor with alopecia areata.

DNA for the CDR3: TGCGCCAGCAGCCAAGATCGGGCGGGCACTGAAGCTTTCTTT. Protein: CASSQDRAGTEAFF. The chain employs TRBV4-3 and TRBJ1-1; D is undetermined. Germline V gene lookup returns CDR1 LGHNA and CDR2 YSLEER. This CDR3 is built from 14 residues. V was trimmed by 0 bases and J by 4 bases, leaving 9 bases between them.

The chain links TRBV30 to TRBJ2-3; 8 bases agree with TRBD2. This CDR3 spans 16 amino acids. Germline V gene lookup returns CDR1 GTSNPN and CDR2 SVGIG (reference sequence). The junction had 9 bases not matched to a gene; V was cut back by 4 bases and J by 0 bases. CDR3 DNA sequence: TGTGCCTGGAATCTGAGACTAGCGACGAGCACAGATACGCAGTATTTT. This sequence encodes CAWNLRLATSTDTQYF.

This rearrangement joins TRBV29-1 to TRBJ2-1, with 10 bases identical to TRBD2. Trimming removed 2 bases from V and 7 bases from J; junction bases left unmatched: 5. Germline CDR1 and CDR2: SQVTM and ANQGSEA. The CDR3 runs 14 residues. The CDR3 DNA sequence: TGCAGCGTTGAAACTAGCGGGGTGTGGAATGAGCAGTTCTTC. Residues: CSVETSGVWNEQFF.

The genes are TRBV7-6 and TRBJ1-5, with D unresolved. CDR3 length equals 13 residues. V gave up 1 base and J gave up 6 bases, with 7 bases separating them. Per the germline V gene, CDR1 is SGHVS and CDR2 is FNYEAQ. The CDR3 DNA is TGTGCCAGCAGCTTAGGGCGCGGTCAGCCCCAGCATTTT. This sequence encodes CASSLGRGQPQHF.

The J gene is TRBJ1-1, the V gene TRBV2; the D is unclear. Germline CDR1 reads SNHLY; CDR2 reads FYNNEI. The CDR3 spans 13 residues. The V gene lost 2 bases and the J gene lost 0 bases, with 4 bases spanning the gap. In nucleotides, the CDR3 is TGTGCCAGCAGTGAACTGGTGAACACTGAAGCTTTCTTT. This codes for CASSELVNTEAFF.

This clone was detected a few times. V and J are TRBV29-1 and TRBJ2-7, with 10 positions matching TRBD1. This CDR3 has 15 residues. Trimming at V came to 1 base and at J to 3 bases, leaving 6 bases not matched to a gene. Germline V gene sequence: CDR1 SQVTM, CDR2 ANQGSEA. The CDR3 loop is CSVEGLTGGLYEQYF. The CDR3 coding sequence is TGCAGCGTTGAAGGTCTGACAGGGGGCCTCTACGAGCAGTACTTC.

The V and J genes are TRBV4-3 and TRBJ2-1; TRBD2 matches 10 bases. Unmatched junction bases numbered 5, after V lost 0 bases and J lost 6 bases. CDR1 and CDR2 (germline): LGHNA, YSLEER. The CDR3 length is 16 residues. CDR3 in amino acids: CASSQEFSGGANEQFF. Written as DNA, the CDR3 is TGCGCCAGCAGCCAAGAATTCAGCGGGGGGGCCAATGAGCAGTTCTTC.

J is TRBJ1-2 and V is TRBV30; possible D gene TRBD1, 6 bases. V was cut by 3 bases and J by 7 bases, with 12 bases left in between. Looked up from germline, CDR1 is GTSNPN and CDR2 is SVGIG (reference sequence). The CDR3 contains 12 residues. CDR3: CAWSANRAGYTF. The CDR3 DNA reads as TGTGCCTGGAGCGCAAACAGGGCTGGCTACACCTTC.

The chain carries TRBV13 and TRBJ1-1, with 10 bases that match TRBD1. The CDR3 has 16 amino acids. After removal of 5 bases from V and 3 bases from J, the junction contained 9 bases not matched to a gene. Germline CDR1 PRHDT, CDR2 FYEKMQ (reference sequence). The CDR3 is CASSGRDRGFDTEAFF. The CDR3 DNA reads TGTGCCAGCAGCGGCCGGGACAGGGGATTTGACACTGAAGCTTTCTTT.

The CDR3 DNA reads TGCGCCAGCAGTGAGACCCCGAAAGGGACAGTCCTGGGCTACACCTTC. Translating gives CASSETPKGTVLGYTF. The V gene is TRBV10-2, the J gene TRBJ1-2; the match to TRBD1 covers 7 bases. With 2 bases clipped from V and 8 bases from J, the junction kept 14 bases outside the gene matches. The germline CDR1 and CDR2 sequences are WSHSY and SAAADI. This CDR3 spans 16 amino acids.

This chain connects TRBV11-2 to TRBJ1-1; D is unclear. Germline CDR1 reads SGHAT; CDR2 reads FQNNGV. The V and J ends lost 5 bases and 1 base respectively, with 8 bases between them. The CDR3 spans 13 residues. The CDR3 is CASSPHWNTEAFF. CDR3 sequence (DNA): TGTGCCAGCAGCCCCCATTGGAACACTGAAGCTTTCTTT. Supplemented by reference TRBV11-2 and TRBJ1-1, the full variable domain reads EAGVAQSPRYKIIEKRQSVAFWCNPISGHATLYWYQQILGQGPKLLIQFQNNGVVDDSQLPKDRFSAERLKGVDSTLKIQPAKLEDSAVYLCASSPHWNTEAFFGQGTRLTVV.

The CDR3: CASSHAGTASYEQYF. The DNA for the CDR3 is TGTGCCAGCAGCCATGCCGGGACAGCTAGCTACGAGCAGTACTTC. V usage is TRBV5-4 and J usage is TRBJ2-7, with 7 positions matching TRBD1. Looked up from germline, CDR1 is SGHNT and CDR2 is YYREEE (reference sequence). V lost 4 bases, J lost 3 bases, and 10 bases stayed unmatched. This CDR3 contains 15 residues. Based on the CDR3 plus reference TRBV5-4 and TRBJ2-7, the full variable domain is ETGVTQSPTHLIKTRGQQVTLRCSSQSGHNTVSWYQQALGQGPQFIFQYYREEENGRGNFPPRFSGLQFPNYSSELNVNALELDDSALYLCASSHAGTASYEQYFGPGTRLTVT.